Sequencing of this T cell receptor beta chain was carried out in a study of T cells after yellow fever vaccination. TCRdb ran MiXCR on the 5' RACE reads and lists one entry per CDR3 protein. This table has roughly 500,000 distinct CDR3 sequences, 15% to 20% appearing once. Notes on this clonotype: No antigen is known for it.

Study-level points and caveats: Peaking on day 5 versus 15, the secondary response was faster but weaker.

Per the germline V gene, CDR1 is MNHEY and CDR2 is SVGEGT. The CDR3 is made up of 15 amino acids. Trimming took 7 bases from V and 3 from J; bases not matched to a gene: 9. V usage is TRBV6-2 or TRBV6-3 and J usage is TRBJ1-5, with 7 bases identical to TRBD1. This clonotype was obtained from a man aged 25-45 years who received the YFV17D yellow fever vaccine. The sample here was PBMCs, taken 15 days after the yellow fever booster vaccination. CDR3 amino acids: CASKRRQGLNQPQHF. CDR3 DNA sequence: TGTGCCAGCAAAAGACGACAGGGTCTCAATCAGCCCCAGCATTTT.